This record covers a single T cell receptor (delta chain). A much bigger clone sits one base away, suggesting this may be a read error. The sample comes from a study of gamma-delta chains in newborns, infants, children. TCRdb re-processed the reads using CATT. The sample lists about 5,400 delta-chain clones; approximately 17% were seen once. The receptor was isolated from a child who was a newborn, infant or young child, either healthy, febrile or measles-vaccinated (not recorded which). The specimen sequenced was blood.

CDR3 sequence (DNA): TGTGCCCGTGATTCCAACTACGGGGCCTGGGGGGAGGATAAACTCATCTTT. The encoded protein is CARDSNYGAWGEDKLIF. The chain links TRDV2 to TRDJ1; TRDD3 matches at 7 bases. Germline matching of the DNA provided the J gene here, since TCRdb leaves it blank. CDR1 and CDR2 (germline): GEAIGNYY, EKD. The CDR3 covers 17 residues.